This entry describes one T cell receptor beta chain. The antigen is unknown. The junction differs from germline at one of its ends, possibly a read error. The CDR3 has 14 residues. Germline loops: CDR1 SNHLY, CDR2 FYNNEI. Clones were read by immunoSEQ multiplex PCR, and TCRdb kept only the in-frame ones, dropping some. Of 25,000 to 30,000 clones in the sample, approximately 77% are singletons; the top ten hold 24%. This entry comes from a study of radiotherapy plus CTLA-4 blockade in lung cancer. Study results and caveats: It was early blood T cell clone dynamics, with interferon-beta, that reportedly best predicted response.

Chemo-refractory metastatic non-small-cell lung cancer patients were treated with focal radiation plus CTLA-4 blockade with ipilimumab. Sequences were derived from peripheral blood, sampled from a patient treated with radiotherapy plus ipilimumab. This receptor was taken from a human donor with non-small cell lung cancer that progressed on radiotherapy plus ipilimumab. The chain combines TRBV2 with TRBJ2-7; D is undetermined. The CDR3 nucleotides are TGTGCCAGCATTGAATCGGACGGCGCCTACGAGCAGTACTTC. Translating gives CASIESDGAYEQYF.